The TCR beta chain under discussion was sequenced for a study of blood T cell repertoires in COVID-19. For the study at large: The study drew acute and convalescent COVID-19 samples from the United States, Italy and Spain. T cells, B-cell-depleted T cells, or PBMCs provided the cDNA or gDNA that served as material.

The assay was immunoSEQ multiplex PCR, and TCRdb's table has in-frame clones only and misses some. This table has roughly 150,000 clones, about 80% appearing once. With 6 bases clipped from V and 2 bases from J, the junction kept 5 bases outside the gene matches. This CDR3 has 14 amino acids. Looked up from germline, CDR1 is SNHLY and CDR2 is FYNNEI. This clone was counted once. Input material: peripheral blood. The clonotype originates from a woman of 80 years or more with acute or convalescent COVID-19. The rearrangement joins TRBV2 to TRBJ2-7, with 9 bases fitting TRBD2. The CDR3 region has the DNA TGTGCCAGCAGACAGACTAGCGGACCCTACGAGCAGTACTTC. Its protein product is CASRQTSGPYEQYF.